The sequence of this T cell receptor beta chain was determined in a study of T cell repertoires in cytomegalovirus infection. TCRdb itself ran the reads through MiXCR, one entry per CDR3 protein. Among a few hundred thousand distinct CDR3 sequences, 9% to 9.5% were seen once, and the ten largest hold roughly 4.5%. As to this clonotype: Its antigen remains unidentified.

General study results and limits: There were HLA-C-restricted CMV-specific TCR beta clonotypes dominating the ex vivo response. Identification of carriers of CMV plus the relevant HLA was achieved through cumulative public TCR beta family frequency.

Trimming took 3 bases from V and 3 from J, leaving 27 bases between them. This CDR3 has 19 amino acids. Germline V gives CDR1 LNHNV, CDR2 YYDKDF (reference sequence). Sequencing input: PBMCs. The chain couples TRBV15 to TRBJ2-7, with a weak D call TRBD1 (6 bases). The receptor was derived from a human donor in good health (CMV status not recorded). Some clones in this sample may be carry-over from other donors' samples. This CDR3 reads CATSSLVGASGTILYEQYF. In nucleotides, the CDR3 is TGTGCCACCAGCAGCTTAGTGGGGGCCTCAGGTACCATCCTCTACGAGCAGTACTTC.